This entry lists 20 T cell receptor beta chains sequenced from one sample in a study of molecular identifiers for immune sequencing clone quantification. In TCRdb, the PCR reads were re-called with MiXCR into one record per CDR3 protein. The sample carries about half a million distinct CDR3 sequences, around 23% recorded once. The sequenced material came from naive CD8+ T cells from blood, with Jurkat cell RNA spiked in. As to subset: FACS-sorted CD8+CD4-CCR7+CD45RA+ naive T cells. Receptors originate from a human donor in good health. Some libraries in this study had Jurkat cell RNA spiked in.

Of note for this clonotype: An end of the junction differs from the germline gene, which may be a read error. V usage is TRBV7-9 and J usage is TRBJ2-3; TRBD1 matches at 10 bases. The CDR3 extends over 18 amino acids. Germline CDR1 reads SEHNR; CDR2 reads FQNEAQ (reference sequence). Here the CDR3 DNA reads TGTGCCCGCAGCAACGTCGACTCCGGGACAGGGGTTTATGATACGCAGTATTTT. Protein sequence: CARSNVDSGTGVYDTQYF.

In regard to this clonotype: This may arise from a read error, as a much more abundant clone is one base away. CDR3 region: CASNHYLSTDTQYF. CDR3 coding DNA: TGTGCCAGCAATCACTACCTTAGCACAGATACGCAGTATTTT. This chain uses TRBV6-6 with TRBJ2-3; D not resolved. CDR1 MNHNY and CDR2 SVGAGI come from the germline V gene (reference sequence). CDR3 size: 14 residues. V lost 7 bases and J lost 0, with 11 bases in between.

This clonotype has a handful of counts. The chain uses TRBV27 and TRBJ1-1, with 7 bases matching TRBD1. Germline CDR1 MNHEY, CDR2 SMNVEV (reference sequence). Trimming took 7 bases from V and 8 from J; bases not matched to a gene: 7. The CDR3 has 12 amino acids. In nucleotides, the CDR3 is TGTGCCAGCACTCAGGGGGGGCAAGAAGCTTTCTTT. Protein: CASTQGGQEAFF.

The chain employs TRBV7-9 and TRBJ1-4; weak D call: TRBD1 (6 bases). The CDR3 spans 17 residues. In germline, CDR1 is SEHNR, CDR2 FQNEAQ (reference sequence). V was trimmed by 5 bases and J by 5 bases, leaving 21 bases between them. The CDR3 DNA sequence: TGTGCCAGCAGCGGGGGGCCCGCAGGGACGGGAAATGAAAAACTGTTTTTT. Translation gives CASSGGPAGTGNEKLFF.

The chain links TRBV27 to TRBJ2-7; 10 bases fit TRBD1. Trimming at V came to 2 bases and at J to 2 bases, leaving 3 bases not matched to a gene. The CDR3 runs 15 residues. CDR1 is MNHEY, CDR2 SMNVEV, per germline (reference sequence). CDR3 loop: CASSLMGTGAYEQYF. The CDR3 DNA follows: TGTGCCAGCAGTTTAATGGGGACAGGGGCCTACGAGCAGTACTTC.

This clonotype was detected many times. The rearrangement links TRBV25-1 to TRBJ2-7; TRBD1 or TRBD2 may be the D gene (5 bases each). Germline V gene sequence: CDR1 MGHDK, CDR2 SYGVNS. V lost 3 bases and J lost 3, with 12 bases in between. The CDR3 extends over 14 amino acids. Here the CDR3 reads CASSDSLRGYEQYF. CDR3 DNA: TGTGCCAGCAGTGACAGCCTGAGGGGCTACGAGCAGTACTTC.

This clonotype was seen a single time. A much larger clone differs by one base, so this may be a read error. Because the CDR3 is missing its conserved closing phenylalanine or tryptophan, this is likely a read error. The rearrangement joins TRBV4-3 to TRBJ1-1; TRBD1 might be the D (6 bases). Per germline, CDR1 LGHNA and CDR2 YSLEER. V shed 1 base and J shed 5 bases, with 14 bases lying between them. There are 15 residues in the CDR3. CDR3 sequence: CASSQVDRSGTEAFL. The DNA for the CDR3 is TGCGCCAGCAGCCAAGTGGACAGATCGGGTACTGAAGCTTTCCTT.

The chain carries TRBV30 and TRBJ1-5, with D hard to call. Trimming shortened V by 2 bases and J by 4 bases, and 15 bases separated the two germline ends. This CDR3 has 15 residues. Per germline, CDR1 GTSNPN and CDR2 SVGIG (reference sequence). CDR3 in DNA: TGTGCCTGGAGTTTAGGTATGGGCCGAAATCAGCCCCAGCATTTT. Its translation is CAWSLGMGRNQPQHF.

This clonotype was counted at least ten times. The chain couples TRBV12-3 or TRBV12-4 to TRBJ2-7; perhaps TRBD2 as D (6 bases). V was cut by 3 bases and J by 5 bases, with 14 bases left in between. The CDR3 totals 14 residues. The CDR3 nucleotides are TGTGCCAGCAGTTTGGGAGGAGGAAGGGACGAGCAGTACTTC. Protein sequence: CASSLGGGRDEQYF.

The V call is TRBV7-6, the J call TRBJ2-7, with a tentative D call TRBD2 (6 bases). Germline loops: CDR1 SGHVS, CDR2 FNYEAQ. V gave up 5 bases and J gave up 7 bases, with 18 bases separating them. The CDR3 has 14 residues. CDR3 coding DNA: TGTGCCAGCAGCCCAGCGGCTTCTGGGGGGGAGCAGTACTTC. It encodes CASSPAASGGEQYF.

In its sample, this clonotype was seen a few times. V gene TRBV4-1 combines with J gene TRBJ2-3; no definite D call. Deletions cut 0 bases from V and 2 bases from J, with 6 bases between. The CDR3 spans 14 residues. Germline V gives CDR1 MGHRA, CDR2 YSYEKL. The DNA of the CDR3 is TGCGCCAGCAGCCAAGACGGCAACACAGATACGCAGTATTTT. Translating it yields CASSQDGNTDTQYF.

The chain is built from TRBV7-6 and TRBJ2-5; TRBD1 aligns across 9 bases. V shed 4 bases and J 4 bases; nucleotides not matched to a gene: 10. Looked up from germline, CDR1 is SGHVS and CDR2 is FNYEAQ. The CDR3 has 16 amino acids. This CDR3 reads CASSSADRGFRETQYF. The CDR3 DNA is TGTGCCAGCAGCTCGGCTGACAGGGGGTTTCGAGAGACCCAGTACTTC.

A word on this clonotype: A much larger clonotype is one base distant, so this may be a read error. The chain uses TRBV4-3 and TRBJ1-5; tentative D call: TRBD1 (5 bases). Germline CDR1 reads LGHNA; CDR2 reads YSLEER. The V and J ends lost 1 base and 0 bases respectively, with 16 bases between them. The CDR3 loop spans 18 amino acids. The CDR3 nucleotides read TGCGCCAGCAGCCAAGGTCTGGCCAGGGAATATAGCAATCAGCCCCAGCATTTT. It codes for CASSQGLAREYSNQPQHF.

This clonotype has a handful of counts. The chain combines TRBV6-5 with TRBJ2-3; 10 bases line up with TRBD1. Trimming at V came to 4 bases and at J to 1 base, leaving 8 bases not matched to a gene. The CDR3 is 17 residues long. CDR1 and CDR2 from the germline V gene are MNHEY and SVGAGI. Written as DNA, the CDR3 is TGTGCCAGCAGTTTTCGGACAGGGGGAGTGGGCACAGATACGCAGTATTTT. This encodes CASSFRTGGVGTDTQYF.

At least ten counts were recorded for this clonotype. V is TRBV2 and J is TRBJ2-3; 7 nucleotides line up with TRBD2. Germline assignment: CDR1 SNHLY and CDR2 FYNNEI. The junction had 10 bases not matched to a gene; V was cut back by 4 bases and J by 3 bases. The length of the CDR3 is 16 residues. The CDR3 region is CASSVVFRGVTDTQYF. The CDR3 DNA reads TGTGCCAGCAGTGTCGTCTTTCGGGGGGTGACAGATACGCAGTATTTT.

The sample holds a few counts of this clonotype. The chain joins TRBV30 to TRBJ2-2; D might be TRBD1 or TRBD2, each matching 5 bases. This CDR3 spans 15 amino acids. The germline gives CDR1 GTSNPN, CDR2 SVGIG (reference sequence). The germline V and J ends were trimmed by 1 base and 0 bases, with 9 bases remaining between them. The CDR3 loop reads CAWSDGTANTGELFF. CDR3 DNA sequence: TGTGCCTGGAGTGATGGGACCGCGAACACCGGGGAGCTGTTTTTT.

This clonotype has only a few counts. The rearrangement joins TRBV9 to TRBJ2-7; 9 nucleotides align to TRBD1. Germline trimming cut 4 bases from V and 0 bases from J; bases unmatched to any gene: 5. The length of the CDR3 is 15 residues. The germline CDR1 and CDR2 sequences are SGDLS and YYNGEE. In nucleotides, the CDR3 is TGTGCCAGCAGCCCTTGGGACAGGGCCTCCTACGAGCAGTACTTC. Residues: CASSPWDRASYEQYF.

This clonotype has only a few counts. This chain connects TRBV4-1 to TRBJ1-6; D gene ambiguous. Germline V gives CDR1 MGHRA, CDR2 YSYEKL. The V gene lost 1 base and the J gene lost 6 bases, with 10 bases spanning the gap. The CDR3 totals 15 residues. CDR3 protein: CASSQGTNINSPLHF. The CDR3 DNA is TGCGCCAGCAGCCAAGGGACGAACATTAATTCACCCCTCCACTTT.

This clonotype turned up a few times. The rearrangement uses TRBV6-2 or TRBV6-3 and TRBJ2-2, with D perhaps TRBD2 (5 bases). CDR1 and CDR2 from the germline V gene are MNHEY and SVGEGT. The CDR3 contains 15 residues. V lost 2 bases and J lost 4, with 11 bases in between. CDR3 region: CASSYGLASTGELFF. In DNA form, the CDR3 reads TGTGCCAGCAGTTACGGGCTAGCTAGCACCGGGGAGCTGTTTTTT.

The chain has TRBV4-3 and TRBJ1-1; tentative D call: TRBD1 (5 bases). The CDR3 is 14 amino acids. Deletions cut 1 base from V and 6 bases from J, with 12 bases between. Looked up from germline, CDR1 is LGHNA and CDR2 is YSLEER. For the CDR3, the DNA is TGCGCCAGCAGCCAAGTGGGGACGGTGGCTGAAGCTTTCTTT. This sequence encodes CASSQVGTVAEAFF.